This T cell receptor beta chain comes out of a study of OX40 agonist ivuxolimab in advanced cancers. Study information: All patients had ivuxolimab intravenously every 2 weeks at 0.01 to 10 mg/kg. Study-level points and caveats: Clonal expansion from baseline to week 6 occurred in both CD4+ and CD8+ T cells.

Some clones are missing from TCRdb's copy, which holds only in-frame ones; the method was immunoSEQ multiplex PCR. The sample includes approximately 68,000 clones, 80% to 85% of them seen just once. Germline V gives CDR1 ENHRY, CDR2 SYGVKD. The CDR3 length is 16 residues. Trimming at V came to 0 bases and at J to 2 bases, leaving 0 bases not matched to a gene. In the case of this clone: No antigen is known for it.

The sequencing used CD4+ or CD8+ T cells sorted from blood, collected in a trial of the OX40 agonist ivuxolimab. The V and J genes are TRBV10-3 and TRBJ2-1, with TRBD2 identical over 11 bases. This sequence originates from an adult with an advanced solid tumor such as melanoma, head and neck, liver or kidney cancer. The DNA of the CDR3 is TGTGCCATCAGTGAGTCTAGCGGGGGGGCCTACAATGAGCAGTTCTTC. This gives the protein CAISESSGGAYNEQFF.